Each of the 22 T cell receptor beta chains below was sequenced from the same sample in a study of identical twins. Using its own MiXCR run on the 5' RACE reads, TCRdb lists one record per CDR3 protein. The sample lists roughly 700,000 distinct CDR3 sequences, about 9.4% occurring once. These same records also appear under a second study, on yellow fever vaccine responses in identical twins.

The sample taken for sequencing was PBMCs. These receptors originate from a woman younger than 30 in good health.

In its sample, this clonotype was seen a few times. V gene TRBV24-1 combines with J gene TRBJ2-7; 12 bases fit TRBD2. The CDR3 is made up of 14 amino acids. V lost 10 bases and J lost 4; bases outside the gene matches: 7. The germline CDR1 and CDR2 sequences are KGHDR and SFDVKD. The DNA for the CDR3 is TGTGCCACAGGGACTAGCGGGTTTCCATACGAGCAGTACTTC. Translating it yields CATGTSGFPYEQYF.

This chain links TRBV20-1 with TRBJ2-7, with 10 nucleotides matching TRBD1. The CDR3 runs to 15 residues. CDR1 DFQATT and CDR2 SNEGSKA come from the germline V gene (reference sequence). V was clipped by 5 bases and J by 3 bases; unmatched bases: 10. This CDR3 reads CSAEPGQGTDYEQYF. In nucleotides, the CDR3 is TGCAGTGCTGAACCGGGACAGGGGACTGACTACGAGCAGTACTTC.

In its sample, this clonotype was seen a few times. This rearrangement joins TRBV27 to TRBJ2-3; D may be TRBD1 or TRBD2 (6 bases each). CDR3 length: 15 residues. Between the trimmed V and J ends, which lost 2 bases and 2 bases, there was a span of 11 bases. Germline V gene sequence: CDR1 MNHEY, CDR2 SMNVEV (reference sequence). CDR3 region: CASSLTGGPTDTQYF. The CDR3 region has the DNA TGTGCCAGCAGTTTAACCGGGGGCCCCACAGATACGCAGTATTTT.

This clonotype was recorded a few times. CDR3 region: CSAGQGLETQYF. CDR3 nucleotides: TGCAGTGCCGGACAGGGCCTGGAGACCCAGTACTTC. The rearrangement links TRBV20-1 to TRBJ2-5; 8 bases are a match to TRBD1. V shed 6 bases, J shed 5 bases, and the junction held 5 bases outside the gene matches. The CDR3 runs 12 residues. Germline lookup yields CDR1 DFQATT and CDR2 SNEGSKA (reference sequence).

The V gene is TRBV20-1, the J gene TRBJ2-7, with a tentative D call TRBD2 (6 bases). The CDR3 is 16 residues long. Trimming left V 0 bases short and J 0 bases short, with 15 bases between. Germline-derived CDR1 and CDR2 are DFQATT and SNEGSKA (reference sequence). The CDR3 sequence: CSARERPGSGSYEQYF. The CDR3 DNA is TGCAGTGCTAGAGAGCGGCCGGGTAGCGGCTCCTACGAGCAGTACTTC.

In this sample, this clonotype turned up many times. In DNA form, the CDR3 reads TGTGCCATCACACAGGGGCCCGGGGAGCTGTTTTTT. It codes for CAITQGPGELFF. The chain recombines TRBV10-3 with TRBJ2-2; 7 nucleotides agree with TRBD1. CDR1 ENHRY and CDR2 SYGVKD come from the germline V gene. CDR3 length: 12 residues. V shed 7 bases, J shed 6 bases, and the junction held 2 bases outside the gene matches.

This clonotype was seen ten or more times. The chain combines TRBV4-1 with TRBJ1-1; D remains unclear. CDR3 length: 14 residues. V was clipped by 0 bases and J by 8 bases, with 13 bases between them. Germline assignment: CDR1 MGHRA and CDR2 YSYEKL. This CDR3 is CASSQDQAAGEAFF. CDR3 bases: TGCGCCAGCAGCCAAGATCAGGCTGCGGGGGAAGCTTTCTTT.

The table lists this clonotype with a few counts. This sequence joins TRBV5-8 and TRBJ2-7; D uncertain. Trimming cost V 6 bases and J 2 bases, with 12 bases left between them. The CDR3 loop spans 13 amino acids. The V gene's germline CDR1 is SGHTS and CDR2 YDEGEE. CDR3 loop: CASTQDGPYEQYF. CDR3 sequence (DNA): TGTGCCAGCACCCAAGACGGGCCCTACGAGCAGTACTTC.

Many counts were recorded for this clonotype. The genes are TRBV5-1 and TRBJ2-7, with D uncertain. This CDR3 region has 13 residues. Trimming took 0 bases from V and 6 from J, leaving 10 bases between them. Germline CDR1 SGHRS, CDR2 YFSETQ. The CDR3 here is CASSLDILGEQYF. The DNA for the CDR3 is TGCGCCAGCAGCTTGGACATTCTCGGCGAGCAGTACTTC. The entire variable domain, with the rest obtained from reference TRBV5-1 and TRBJ2-7, is as follows: KAGVTQTPRYLIKTRGQQVTLSCSPISGHRSVSWYQQTPGQGLQFLFEYFSETQRNKGNFPGRFSGRQFSNSRSEMNVSTLELGDSALYLCASSLDILGEQYFGPGTRLTVT.

This clonotype turned up a few times. The chain employs TRBV5-6 and TRBJ1-2, with D unresolved. There are 15 residues in the CDR3. Trimming took off 3 bases at V and 2 bases at J, with 14 bases between the two ends. Germline V gene sequence: CDR1 SGHDT, CDR2 YYEEEE. The chain's CDR3 is CASSYLGLKNYGYTF. In DNA, the CDR3 is TGTGCCAGCAGCTATTTGGGCCTAAAAAACTATGGCTACACCTTC.

The chain couples TRBV7-6 to TRBJ2-2; D remains unclear. Trimming took off 5 bases at V and 4 bases at J, with 11 bases between the two ends. In germline, CDR1 is SGHVS, CDR2 FNYEAQ. This CDR3 region has 14 residues. CDR3 nucleotide sequence: TGTGCCAGCAGCCCGAAATCCTCCACCGGGGAGCTGTTTTTT. Translation: CASSPKSSTGELFF. The complete variable domain, with remaining parts taken from reference TRBV7-6 and TRBJ2-2, reads GAGVSQSPRYKVTKRGQDVALRCDPISGHVSLYWYRQALGQGPEFLTYFNYEAQQDKSGLPNDRFSAERPEGSISTLTIQRTEQRDSAMYRCASSPKSSTGELFFGEGSRLTVL.

V usage is TRBV12-3 or TRBV12-4 and J usage is TRBJ1-1, with D uncertain. The CDR3 runs 14 residues. Trimming removed 6 bases from V and 4 bases from J, with 15 bases in between. The CDR3 DNA reads as TGTGCCAGCAGATTGAGTATACAGAGCACTGAAGCTTTCTTT. This sequence encodes CASRLSIQSTEAFF.

The chain recombines TRBV5-5 with TRBJ2-1; 9 bases align to TRBD2. From germline, CDR1 is SGHKS and CDR2 YYEKEE (reference sequence). This CDR3 spans 15 amino acids. The V gene end was trimmed by 4 bases and the J gene end by 3 bases; junction bases not matched to a gene: 5. The CDR3: CASSLLAGRYNEQFF. Here the CDR3 DNA reads TGTGCCAGCAGCCTCCTAGCGGGACGCTACAATGAGCAGTTCTTC.

In regard to this clonotype: A much larger clonotype is one base distant, so this may be a read error. The V gene is TRBV29-1, the J gene TRBJ2-3; D unresolved. With 4 bases removed from V and 4 bases from J, the gap between germline ends came to 3 bases. Germline V gene data show CDR1 as SQVTM and CDR2 as ANQGSEA. CDR3 length: 10 amino acids. The CDR3 is CSVVSDTQYF. The CDR3 DNA reads TGCAGCGTTGTGTCAGATACGCAGTATTTT.

This clonotype was found a few times. The chain couples TRBV27 to TRBJ1-1, with 10 bases lining up with TRBD1. CDR1 is MNHEY and CDR2 is SMNVEV in the germline V gene (reference sequence). The CDR3 totals 14 residues. With 8 bases clipped from V and 4 bases from J, the junction kept 7 bases outside the gene matches. The CDR3 DNA is TGTGCCAGCGGAAGGACAGGGGGGGGCACTGAAGCTTTCTTT. It yields the protein CASGRTGGGTEAFF.

This clonotype was counted only a few times. The chain combines TRBV29-1 with TRBJ2-3, with D possibly TRBD2 on 6 matching bases. Germline assignment: CDR1 SQVTM and CDR2 ANQGSEA. This CDR3 spans 13 amino acids. Trimming removed 5 bases from V and 2 bases from J, with 11 bases in between. The CDR3 sequence: CSVLVRDTDTQYF. The CDR3 DNA reads TGCAGCGTTTTAGTGCGGGACACAGATACGCAGTATTTT.

The CDR3 DNA reads as TGTGCCAGCAGTTACGCGCCGGAAGGCTACACCTTC. This gives the protein CASSYAPEGYTF. V and J are TRBV6-2 or TRBV6-3 and TRBJ1-2, with unresolved D. The germline CDR1 and CDR2 sequences are MNHEY and SVGEGT. V shed 2 bases and J shed 8 bases, with 9 bases lying between them. The CDR3 spans 12 residues.

This clonotype was found a few times. The chain joins TRBV12-3 or TRBV12-4 to TRBJ2-5; D is possibly TRBD1 (6 bases). V lost 3 bases to trimming and J lost 5 bases, with 10 bases between them. The CDR3 has 13 amino acids. As DNA, the CDR3 is TGTGCCAGCAGTTTCTCGCAGGGGGAGACCCAGTACTTC. Protein sequence: CASSFSQGETQYF.

The rearrangement uses TRBV15 and TRBJ2-3; no clear D gene. This CDR3 spans 14 amino acids. Germline V lookup: CDR1 LNHNV, CDR2 YYDKDF (reference sequence). Trimming left V 0 bases short and J 6 bases short, with 10 bases between. As DNA, the CDR3 is TGTGCCACCAGCAGAGAAGCTGCCGCGGATACGCAGTATTTT. Amino acid sequence: CATSREAAADTQYF.

This clonotype was detected a few times. The rearrangement joins TRBV24-1 to TRBJ2-1; TRBD2 matches at 14 bases. The CDR3 runs to 20 residues. After removal of 0 bases from V and 0 bases from J, the junction contained 6 bases not matched to a gene. Per germline, CDR1 KGHDR and CDR2 SFDVKD. The CDR3 loop is CATSDLPGGTSGSSYNEQFF. The CDR3 DNA is TGTGCCACCAGTGATTTGCCCGGCGGGACTAGCGGGAGCTCCTACAATGAGCAGTTCTTC.

A few counts support this clonotype. V gene TRBV11-2 combines with J gene TRBJ2-1; 10 nucleotides align to TRBD1. CDR1 is SGHAT, CDR2 FQNNGV, per germline. With V trimmed by 2 bases and J by 0 bases, 7 bases remained unmatched. CDR3 length: 18 residues. CDR3 residues: CASSLRRTGGLSYNEQFF. The CDR3 region has the DNA TGTGCCAGCAGCTTACGGCGGACAGGGGGACTCTCCTACAATGAGCAGTTCTTC.

This clonotype has more than one count but fewer than ten. The chain uses TRBV7-8 and TRBJ1-1; no definite D call. Looked up from germline, CDR1 is SGHVS and CDR2 is FQNEAQ. The CDR3 is made up of 16 amino acids. Trimming removed 1 base at V and 5 bases at J, with 17 bases between. CDR3 nucleotides: TGTGCCAGCAGCTTAGTGGCGAGGGTGGGTAAAACTGAAGCTTTCTTT. Its protein is CASSLVARVGKTEAFF.